What follows are 8 T cell receptor beta chains derived from one specimen sequenced in a study of siplizumab effects on memory and regulatory T cells. The assay was immunoSEQ multiplex PCR, and TCRdb's table has in-frame clones only and misses some. The top ten hold around 0.086% of the sample, which has some 63,000 clones, approximately 97% seen once. The sample taken for sequencing was naive CD8+ T cells sorted from blood. The receptors stem from a human donor in good health.

This chain connects TRBV9 to TRBJ2-5; 7 positions agree with TRBD1. Per germline, CDR1 SGDLS and CDR2 YYNGEE. V dropped 3 bases and J dropped 2; count of bases not matched to a gene: 16. The CDR3 length is 18 residues. The CDR3: CASSGGYFFPGQQETQYF. The CDR3 region has the DNA TGTGCCAGCAGCGGGGGGTACTTTTTCCCGGGACAGCAAGAGACCCAGTACTTC.

V usage is TRBV18 and J usage is TRBJ2-1; D is possibly TRBD1 (6 bases). V was shortened by 0 bases and J by 9 bases, with 9 bases between the two germline ends. Germline CDR1 is KGHSH and CDR2 is LQKENI. The CDR3 extends over 13 amino acids. CDR3 sequence (DNA): TGTGCCAGCTCACCACCGGGGGCCGGTGAGCAGTTCTTC. Its protein product is CASSPPGAGEQFF.

This clone was counted once. The rearrangement joins TRBV6-5 to TRBJ1-6, with 7 bases aligning to TRBD1. CDR1 MNHEY and CDR2 SVGAGI come from the germline V gene. This CDR3 has 16 amino acids. Losses at the gene ends were 0 bases for V and 7 bases for J; bases not matched to a gene: 6. The CDR3 coding sequence is TGTGCCAGCAGTTACTCGGGGGACAGTAAAAATTCACCCCTCCACTTT. It yields the protein CASSYSGDSKNSPLHF.

This chain joins TRBV28 and TRBJ2-2, with TRBD2 matching over 9 bases. The ends lost 4 bases at V and 3 bases at J; junction bases unmatched: 15. Looked up from germline, CDR1 is MDHEN and CDR2 is SYDVKM. The CDR3 is made up of 19 amino acids. In DNA form, the CDR3 reads TGTGCCAGCAGTTCCGTTTACTCTAGCGGGGTGCGGGACACCGGGGAGCTGTTTTTT. This encodes CASSSVYSSGVRDTGELFF. Together with reference TRBV28 and TRBJ2-2, the CDR3 gives the full variable domain: DVKVTQSSRYLVKRTGEKVFLECVQDMDHENMFWYRQDPGLGLRLIYFSYDVKMKEKGDIPEGYSVSREKKERFSLILESASTNQTSMYLCASSSVYSSGVRDTGELFFGEGSRLTVL.

This clone was found once. This chain connects TRBV2 to TRBJ2-5; D is uncertain. Germline lookup yields CDR1 SNHLY and CDR2 FYNNEI. This CDR3 has 13 amino acids. V gave up 8 bases and J gave up 0 bases, with 10 bases separating them. CDR3 DNA sequence: TGTGCCAGCGCACAAGGGTACCAAGAGACCCAGTACTTC. It translates to CASAQGYQETQYF. The complete variable domain, with remaining parts taken from reference TRBV2 and TRBJ2-5, reads EPEVTQTPSHQVTQMGQEVILRCVPISNHLYFYWYRQILGQKVEFLVSFYNNEISEKSEIFDDQFSVERPDGSNFTLKIRSTKLEDSAMYFCASAQGYQETQYFGPGTRLLVL.

This clone has a single count. The DNA is left out, because the CDR3 cannot be placed on it with certainty; the CDR3 is given as TCRdb lists it. The V call is TRBV5-6, the J call TRBJ1-1. The CDR3 is 13 amino acids long, termini counted. In germline, CDR1 is SGHDT, CDR2 YYEEEE. CDR3 loop: CASSFGTGSYDFF.

This chain joins TRBV10-2 and TRBJ2-5; TRBD1 might be the D (6 bases). This CDR3 has 13 amino acids. V gave up 5 bases and J gave up 0 bases, with 7 bases separating them. Germline CDR1 is WSHSY and CDR2 is SAAADI. The CDR3 nucleotides read TGCGCCAGCAGTTGGGACAACCAAGAGACCCAGTACTTC. This encodes CASSWDNQETQYF.

The rearrangement links TRBV14 to TRBJ2-7; D possibly corresponds to TRBD1 (5 bases). Per germline, CDR1 SGHDN and CDR2 FVKESK. Between the trimmed V and J ends, which lost 1 base and 2 bases, there was a span of 9 bases. The CDR3 is 14 residues long. The DNA of the CDR3 is TGTGCCAGCAGCCAAGGGACACCGACCTACGAGCAGTACTTC. Residues: CASSQGTPTYEQYF.